The 2 T cell receptor beta chains below were found in one sample sequenced in a study of CXCR3-negative and CXCR3-positive naive CD8 T cells. Points from the study as a whole: A higher hydrophobicity marked the TRB CDR3s of CXCR3-positive naive cells versus CXCR3-negative naive cells.

The antigens these receptors bind are not known. TRB cDNA was prepared as libraries by UMI-labeled 5' RACE. TCRdb reprocessed the 5' RACE reads and reports one entry per CDR3 protein, with no DNA. This sample's table has roughly 120,000 distinct CDR3 sequences. Sequencing was done on a sample of naive CXCR3+ CD8+ T cells from blood. Indicated subset: CD45RO-CCR7+CD27+CD95- naive CD8+ T cells expressing CXCR3 (TNR3+). The receptors were sampled from a human donor in good health. Some clones in this sample may be carry-over from other donors' samples.

The rearrangement uses TRBV7-8 and TRBJ1-1. This CDR3 has 16 amino acids. The germline V gene has CDR1 SGHVS and CDR2 FQNEAQ. The CDR3 is CASSLYRPREDTEAFF.

The chain recombines TRBV10-3 with TRBJ2-7. Germline loops: CDR1 ENHRY, CDR2 SYGVKD. This CDR3 comprises 15 residues. This CDR3 is CAISDSDGDYYEQYF.